These 10 T cell receptor beta chains share one sample of origin, sequenced in a study of cytomegalovirus exposure and HLA in healthy donors. PCR primers comprised 60 Vbeta and 13 Jbeta primers. The repertoire was sequenced with immunoSEQ multiplex PCR; TCRdb's copy has only in-frame clones and lacks some. The top ten clones hold around 6.9% of a sample with about 150,000 clones, about 85% of them seen once. The sample consisted of PBMCs. These receptors were collected from a male donor in good health and CMV-seropositive.

The V and J genes are TRBV19 and TRBJ2-2, with D tentatively TRBD1 (6 bases). V was clipped by 7 bases and J by 4 bases, with 22 bases between them. This CDR3 is 17 amino acids long. Looked up from germline, CDR1 is LNHDA and CDR2 is SQIVND (reference sequence). The CDR3: CASKNRGLGRTTGELFF. The CDR3 bases are TGTGCCAGTAAGAATAGGGGGTTAGGCAGGACCACCGGGGAGCTGTTTTTT.

This chain uses TRBV27 with TRBJ1-3; D might be TRBD1 (5 bases). Trimming took 2 bases from V and 0 from J, leaving 8 bases between them. The CDR3 is 15 amino acids. Germline V lookup: CDR1 MNHEY, CDR2 SMNVEV (reference sequence). Here the CDR3 reads CASSLTGSSGNTIYF. CDR3 DNA sequence: TGTGCCAGCAGTTTAACAGGTTCCTCTGGAAACACCATATATTTT.

This chain joins TRBV6-4 and TRBJ2-5; no clear D gene. V was pared by 7 bases and J by 4 bases, with 19 bases between. CDR3 size: 15 residues. Germline lookup yields CDR1 MRHNA and CDR2 SNTAGT. CDR3 region: CASNPFNPSAETQYF. The CDR3 DNA sequence: TGTGCCAGCAACCCCTTCAATCCTAGTGCAGAGACCCAGTACTTC.

The chain carries TRBV9 and TRBJ1-6, with TRBD1 matching over 7 bases. CDR1 and CDR2 (germline): SGDLS, YYNGEE. V was clipped by 3 bases and J by 9 bases; unmatched bases: 0. This CDR3 contains 12 residues. Here the CDR3 reads CASSGDSSPLHF. The CDR3 DNA sequence: TGTGCCAGCAGCGGGGACAGTTCACCCCTCCACTTT.

This clone was counted between two and nine times. This CDR3 is CASSQGLAGPYEQYF. The CDR3 coding sequence is TGTGCCAGCAGCCAGGGACTAGCGGGACCCTACGAGCAGTACTTC. The V and J genes are TRBV14 and TRBJ2-5; 13 positions agree with TRBD2. The DNA end lines up better with TRBJ2-7; the J call may be wrong. The CDR3 loop spans 15 amino acids. Germline assignment: CDR1 SGHDN and CDR2 FVKESK.

The rearrangement links TRBV6-5 to TRBJ2-2; perhaps TRBD1 as D (6 bases). The CDR3 consists of 13 residues. Trimming removed 5 bases at V and 6 bases at J, with 10 bases between. Germline values: CDR1 MNHEY, CDR2 SVGAGI. In DNA form, the CDR3 reads TGTGCCAGCAGTCGTACAGGGTCCGGGGAGCTGTTTTTT. Protein product: CASSRTGSGELFF.

The chain uses TRBV9 and TRBJ1-3; no reliable D call. The CDR3 extends over 15 amino acids. Germline V gives CDR1 SGDLS, CDR2 YYNGEE. Trimming took 2 bases from V and 5 from J, leaving 14 bases between them. CDR3 nucleotides: TGTGCCAGCAGCGTTGAAAGTTGGCCGAGAAACACCATATATTTT. This translates into CASSVESWPRNTIYF.

The chain links TRBV6-6 to TRBJ1-5; weak D call: TRBD1 (6 bases). Germline V gene lookup returns CDR1 MNHNY and CDR2 SVGAGI (reference sequence). This CDR3 is 15 amino acids long. Trimming cost V 1 base and J 7 bases, with 14 bases left between them. CDR3 in amino acids: CASSYFSRGGQPQHF. In DNA form, the CDR3 reads TGTGCCAGCAGTTACTTTAGCAGGGGCGGCCAGCCCCAGCATTTT.

The rearrangement joins TRBV6-1 to TRBJ2-7; D possibly corresponds to TRBD1 (6 bases). The V and J ends lost 10 bases and 2 bases respectively, with 9 bases between them. The CDR3 has 11 amino acids. Germline CDR1 reads MNHNS; CDR2 reads SASEGT. The CDR3 DNA is TGTGCCACTGACAGGACCTACGAGCAGTACTTC. It codes for CATDRTYEQYF.

This chain uses TRBV7-9 with TRBJ2-1, with 12 bases fitting TRBD2. V lost 2 bases and J lost 2; bases outside the gene matches: 4. CDR3 length: 17 amino acids. Germline loops: CDR1 SEHNR, CDR2 FQNEAQ (reference sequence). As DNA, the CDR3 is TGTGCCAGCAGCTTACCGCTAGCGGGAGGGACCTACAATGAGCAGTTCTTC. This gives the protein CASSLPLAGGTYNEQFF. Full variable domain (remainder filled in from reference TRBV7-9 and TRBJ2-1): DTGVSQNPRHKITKRGQNVTFRCDPISEHNRLYWYRQTLGQGPEFLTYFQNEAQLEKSRLLSDRFSAERPKGSFSTLEIQRTEQGDSAMYLCASSLPLAGGTYNEQFFGPGTRLTVL.